The clone carrying this T cell receptor (beta chain) appeared many times. Its antigen remains unidentified. A sample-barcoded 5' primer and a J-beta primer mix were used in a second PCR of roughly 7 to 12 cycles. TCRdb called the 5' RACE reads again in MiXCR, with one record for every CDR3 protein. This repertoire shows more than 750,000 distinct CDR3 sequences, 25% to 35% found once; its top ten account for roughly 10%. Germline lookup yields CDR1 SEHNR and CDR2 FQNEAQ (reference sequence). Trimming took off 5 bases at V and 0 bases at J, with 14 bases between the two ends. The CDR3 totals 17 residues. This sample was taken from a study of blood T cells in healthy people across ages. Study-level findings and limits: Compared with aged donors, long-lived donors showed fewer expanded clones, suggesting selection.

These data were likewise used in another study, on T cells of mothers and their children.

This chain joins TRBV7-9 and TRBJ2-6, with D possibly TRBD1 on 6 matching bases. The sample taken for sequencing was blood. The TCR sequence derives from a woman aged 40-49 years in good health. CDR3 DNA sequence: TGTGCCAGCAGCAGAAACGACAGGACCTCTGGGGCCAACGTCCTGACTTTC. Translating gives CASSRNDRTSGANVLTF.